Below, 3 T cell receptor beta chains from the same sample are listed, as sequenced in a study of blood T cell repertoires in COVID-19. TCRdb's copy holds only in-frame clones and misses some; the assay was immunoSEQ multiplex PCR. The sample records 300,000 to 400,000 clones, about nine tenths being singletons. Sequencing was done on a sample of peripheral blood. These receptors were collected from a woman aged 25 to 39 with COVID-19, enrolled during active disease.

The chain carries TRBV6-5 and TRBJ2-5; D may be TRBD2 (5 bases). Trimming removed 0 bases from V and 5 bases from J, with 7 bases in between. The CDR3 sequence is 13 residues long. The germline V gene encodes CDR1 MNHEY and CDR2 SVGAGI. CDR3: CASSYSRDETQYF. The DNA for the CDR3 is TGTGCCAGCAGTTACTCTCGGGATGAGACCCAGTACTTC.

The V and J genes are TRBV3-1 (or the pseudogene TRBV3-2) and TRBJ2-6, with D possibly TRBD2 on 5 matching bases. Germline V gene lookup returns CDR1 LGHDT and CDR2 YNNKEL (reference sequence). Between the trimmed V and J ends, which lost 3 bases and 1 base, there was a span of 7 bases. The CDR3 sequence is 15 residues long. CDR3 amino acids: CASSQDFSGANVLTF. CDR3 DNA sequence: TGTGCCAGCAGCCAGGACTTTTCTGGGGCCAACGTCCTGACTTTC.

This clone has only one observation. The V gene is TRBV29-1, the J gene TRBJ2-1; 7 bases are shared with TRBD2. Germline values: CDR1 SQVTM, CDR2 ANQGSEA. This CDR3 region has 13 residues. Germline trimming cut 5 bases from V and 9 bases from J; bases unmatched to any gene: 10. For the CDR3, the DNA is TGCAGCGTTAAAGTACTAGCGTTCGGTGAGCAGTTCTTC. Translated: CSVKVLAFGEQFF.